This paragraph reports one T cell receptor (beta chain). Its matching antigen is unknown. The data are from a study of shared clonotypes between healthy human individuals. Study observations and caveats: Naive subsets generally exceeded memory subsets in estimated richness.

Healthy HIV-negative adults without recent acute infections or vaccinations served as donors. Every subset's genomic DNA went evenly onto several immunoSEQ plates. Sequencing was performed with immunoSEQ multiplex PCR; in TCRdb, only in-frame clones are kept and a portion is missing. Of about 1.5 million clones in the sample, 95% to 99% were seen once. CDR3 length: 16 residues. Germline assignment: CDR1 SGHRS and CDR2 YFSETQ. The V and J ends lost 4 bases and 3 bases, in that order; junction bases with no gene match: 8. The TCR sequence derives from a man younger than 45 in good health. The chain is built from TRBV5-1 and TRBJ2-1; 9 bases agree with TRBD1. Specimen: naive CD4+ T cells sorted from blood. Subset here: CD45RA+ positively selected. This CDR3 is CASSAKTGGGYNEQFF. The CDR3 DNA sequence: TGCGCCAGCAGCGCAAAAACAGGGGGCGGCTACAATGAGCAGTTCTTC.